This TCR beta chain was recorded in a study of graft-versus-host responses after intestinal transplantation (dated by TCRdb to 2020 to 2023). About the study as a whole: The transplants that recipients received were multivisceral, liver-intestinal, or isolated intestinal. A peak of at least 4% donor T cells among recipient peripheral blood mononuclear cells was the definition used for donor T cell macrochimerism. To identify alloreactive clones, pre-transplant mixed lymphocyte reaction products were sequenced and then compared with unstimulated pre-transplant donor and recipient T cells. After intestinal transplantation, graft-versus-host and host-versus-graft alloreactive T cell clones were followed in the graft, circulation and bone marrow using bulk TCR-beta CDR3 sequencing. Samples from a few later patients were sequenced in-house on an Illumina MiSeq with MiXCR processing rather than by the commercial service. Every recipient was given anti-thymocyte globulin induction, then maintenance tacrolimus and steroids for about 3 years. A cohort of about two dozen intestinal transplant recipients, including one retransplant, was enrolled, and a few patients lacking pretransplant specimens were excluded. Results the study describes overall, beyond this receptor: Peak levels of circulating GvH clones were associated with declines in HvG clones early after transplant. GvH clones were detected in recipient bone marrow, and some appeared earlier in ileal mucosa or blood, consistent with an intestinal mucosal origin. The relatively low number and heterogeneity of intestinal transplant patients limited the conclusions. High GvH to HvG T cell clonal ratios were observed in the allografts of patients with donor T cell macrochimerism.

The V end gives up 6 bases and the J end 4 bases, leaving 8 bases in the junction not matched to a gene. Its CDR3 holds 14 amino acids, cysteine through phenylalanine. The CDR3 DNA has 42 bases and is translated from base 1. Reading the germline V gene gives CDR1 MDHEN and CDR2 SYDVKM. Libraries were made using the immunoSEQ multiplex PCR assay. For most patients, genomic DNA was subjected to high-throughput TCR-beta CDR3 sequencing by Adaptive Biotechnologies. From the authors' description of their analysis: TCR sequencing data for 15 to 20 patients were retrieved from Adaptive's ImmunoSEQ software; a few other patients were processed with MiXCR and VDJtools. Because the origin of CDR3 nucleotide sequences shared between donor and recipient could not be assigned, those sequences were removed. To count as alloreactive, a clone needed at least 2-fold expansion over unstimulated cells and a minimum CFSE-low frequency of 0.002% (template counts) or 0.001% (read counts). Mappable clones were those detected in sequenced pre-transplant spleen, lymph node, or MLR CFSE-low populations of the donor or recipient. The cumulative frequency of alloreactive clones was calculated as a percentage of all sequences, weighted by copy number. Here the immuneACCESS table is served through TCRdb, limited to in-frame sequences with V and J called. Missing clones are a known gap in these copies; in checked studies unresolved V genes cover under half, and the rest lacks a known reason. Clonal size and the V and J genes are those of that table, whereas D and trimming came from the DNA. This sample gives around 15,000 clones in total; 80% of them show up just once. The ten largest account for over 15% of the sample.

Comments on this clone: Its antigen has not been determined. Within one base of it there is no much larger clone, and no base qualities were kept.

To isolate intraepithelial and lamina propria lymphocytes from graft specimens, dithiothreitol, EDTA incubations and collagenase D digestion were used. Bulk TCR-beta sequencing was performed on serial intestinal graft biopsy specimens collected as late as 600 days after transplant. The specimen was ileum tissue, collected 104 days after intestinal transplant. The receptor comes from a human patient who received an intestinal transplant, so some T cells may come from the graft donor. The chain employs TRBV28 and TRBJ1-1; 7 middle bases align to TRBD1. The DNA sequence is TGTGCCAGCAGACGTCGATACAGGGGCACTGAAGCTTTCTTT. Translated, it gives CASRRRYRGTEAFF.